The rows below give T cell receptor beta chains drawn from one sample of a study of T cell responses to AZD1222 COVID-19 vaccine. The protocol was immunoSEQ multiplex PCR, while the TCRdb copy is restricted to in-frame clones and leaves out a portion. Altogether under 50,000 clones are present, 80% to 90% being singletons, with the ten largest covering approximately 27%. This sample comprised peripheral blood, obtained 28 days after the second dose of the MenACWY control vaccine. The receptors stem from an adult who received the MenACWY meningococcal vaccine as a control. The CDR3 runs from the conserved cysteine through the conserved F or W. The D gene is left open where the match is weak. A clone size is listed for some rows: how often the clone was seen (once, few, many), or a class if it is expanded.

D gene	clone size	V gene	J gene	CDR3 DNA	CDR3 protein
NA	NA	TRBV28	TRBJ1-4	TGTGCCAACAAGGCGGTAAATAATGAAAAACTGTTTTTT	CANKAVNNEKLFF
NA	NA	TRBV6-6	TRBJ2-5	TGTGCCAGCAGTTACTCGAATCGGGTAGAGACCCAGTACTTC	CASSYSNRVETQYF
NA	NA	TRBV2	TRBJ2-2	TGTGCCAGCAGTGAAGCGGGGTTCTACCGGAACATCGGGGAGCTGTTTTTT	CASSEAGFYRNIGELFF
TRBD1	NA	TRBV13	TRBJ1-2	TGTGCCAGCAGTGACAGGGACGATCTCTACACCTTC	CASSDRDDLYTF
NA	NA	TRBV6-1	TRBJ2-7	TGTGCCAGCAGTGACAGCCTCCTAAACGAGCAGTACTTC	CASSDSLLNEQYF
NA	NA	TRBV12-3/TRBV12-4	TRBJ2-7	TGTGCCAGCAGTCGTGCGACCCTCTACGAGCAGTACTTC	CASSRATLYEQYF
TRBD1	NA	TRBV28	TRBJ2-7	TGTGCCAGCACCGCACCCAGGGGGCAATCCTACGAGCAGTACTTC	CASTAPRGQSYEQYF
TRBD2	NA	TRBV2	TRBJ2-3	TGTGCCAGCACCACTAGCGGGAGTTTCACAGATACGCAGTATTTT	CASTTSGSFTDTQYF
TRBD1	NA	TRBV18	TRBJ2-4	TGTGCCAGCTCACCACCCGGGACAGTTTTAGCCAAAAACATTCAGTACTTC	CASSPPGTVLAKNIQYF
TRBD1	NA	TRBV6-5	TRBJ2-6	TGTGCCAGCAGTCGAGGGGGCTCCGGGGCCAACGTCCTGACTTTC	CASSRGGSGANVLTF
NA	NA	TRBV6-1	TRBJ1-5	TGTGCCAGCAGTGAAAGGAGGACGGTTTACAATCAGCCCCAGCATTTT	CASSERRTVYNQPQHF
NA	medium-sized	TRBV15	TRBJ2-3	TGTGCCACCAGCAGAGAGGCAGGAGCGTCAGATACGCAGTATTTT	CATSREAGASDTQYF
NA	NA	TRBV7-2	TRBJ1-5	TGTGCCAGCAGCTTGCCGGGACAAAGCAATCAGCCCCAGCATTTT	CASSLPGQSNQPQHF
NA	NA	TRBV11-3	TRBJ2-7	TGTGCCAGCAGCCAGAGGGGGGCTGAAGAGCAGTACTTC	CASSQRGAEEQYF
NA	once	TRBV6-6	TRBJ2-1	TGTGCCAGCAGTTACGAGGGTTTCTACAATGAGCAGTTCTTC	CASSYEGFYNEQFF
TRBD2	NA	TRBV13	TRBJ2-7	TGTGCCAGCAGACTTGCTCTAGCGGGAGAGGTCCACGAGCAGTACTTC	CASRLALAGEVHEQYF
NA	NA	TRBV10-3	TRBJ2-7	TGTGCCATCAGTCACCTGGGTCTGGACGAGCAGTACTTC	CAISHLGLDEQYF
TRBD1	NA	TRBV29-1	TRBJ2-2	TGCAGCGTTGAGGACAGGGCAAACACCGGGGAGCTGTTTTTT	CSVEDRANTGELFF
TRBD1	NA	TRBV18	TRBJ1-1	TGTGCCAGCTCTATTAAACAGGGGGCTGAAGCTTTCTTT	CASSIKQGAEAFF
NA	few	TRBV7-6	TRBJ1-1	TGTGCCAGCAGCTTAAGTACGTGGCGAACAGTGAACACTGAAGCTTTCTTT	CASSLSTWRTVNTEAFF
TRBD2	NA	TRBV7-9	TRBJ2-3	TGTGCCAGCAGCTTTGCCCTCACAGGACTAGAAACAGATACGCAGTATTTT	CASSFALTGLETDTQYF
NA	once	TRBV27	TRBJ2-3	TGTGCCAGCACCCCTGCGGGTCCTTACACAGATACGCAGTATTTT	CASTPAGPYTDTQYF
NA	few	TRBV4-1	TRBJ1-2	TGCGCCAGCAGCCAGGGGGACCGATCTAACTATGGCTACACCTTC	CASSQGDRSNYGYTF
TRBD1	once	TRBV28	TRBJ2-5	TGTGCCAGCAGTTTGGGACAGAGAGGACAAGAGACCCAGTACTTC	CASSLGQRGQETQYF
NA	NA	TRBV28	TRBJ2-1	TGTGCAAGTCGAGCGAGGGGACTTCAGGGCTACAATGAGCAGTTCTTC	CASRARGLQGYNEQFF
NA	few	TRBV18	TRBJ1-1	TGTGCCAGCTCACCGGGGGCTGGGAACACTGAAGCTTTCTTT	CASSPGAGNTEAFF
NA	NA	TRBV7-9	TRBJ1-1	TGTGCCAGCAGCTTCGAAGGAGAAACGGCTGAAGCTTTCTTT	CASSFEGETAEAFF
NA	NA	TRBV10-2	TRBJ2-2	TGCGCCAGCAGTGGGAGGAGCACCGGGGAGCTGTTTTTT	CASSGRSTGELFF
TRBD2	NA	TRBV5-1	TRBJ2-1	TGCGCCAGCAGCTTGATGAGAGGGACTAGCGGCTACAATGAGCAGTTCTTC	CASSLMRGTSGYNEQFF
NA	NA	TRBV2	TRBJ2-2	TGTGCCAGCAAAACGGGACACCCGGGCACCGGGGAGCTGTTTTTT	CASKTGHPGTGELFF
NA	NA	TRBV30	TRBJ1-3	TGTGCCTGGAACGGAGACACCATATATTTT	CAWNGDTIYF
TRBD2	NA	TRBV9	TRBJ2-3	TGTGCCAGCAGCTCCAGCCTGACTAGCGGGAGGGCAAATACGCAGTATTTT	CASSSSLTSGRANTQYF
TRBD2	NA	TRBV6-1	TRBJ2-1	TGTGCCAGCAGTGAAGCGCAAGGCGGGAGGCCCCAGTTCTTC	CASSEAQGGRPQFF
TRBD2	NA	TRBV18	TRBJ2-1	TGTGCCAGCTCACTGCCGGGACTAGCGGGAGGCTATGAGCAGTTCTTC	CASSLPGLAGGYEQFF
NA	NA	TRBV7-9	TRBJ2-6	TGTGCCAGCAGCTTATTAGGACTTATAGTGGGTGGTGGGGCCAACGTCCTGACTTTC	CASSLLGLIVGGGANVLTF
TRBD1	NA	TRBV9	TRBJ1-2	TGTGCCAGCAGGGTAACAGGGGCCGGGATTAACTATGGCTACACCTTC	CASRVTGAGINYGYTF